Below, 20 T cell receptor beta chains from the same sample are listed, as sequenced in a study of blood T cell repertoires in COVID-19. Clones were read by immunoSEQ multiplex PCR, and TCRdb kept only the in-frame ones, dropping some. The table lists about 75,000 clones, roughly 78% of them singletons. The sample comprised peripheral blood. Every receptor here comes from an elderly woman with active or convalescent COVID-19.

The CDR3 loop reads CSVAPGLGETQYF. In DNA form, the CDR3 reads TGCAGCGTTGCCCCGGGACTTGGAGAGACCCAGTACTTC. This rearrangement joins TRBV29-1 to TRBJ2-5; the D gene is possibly TRBD2 (6 bases). Germline CDR1 SQVTM, CDR2 ANQGSEA. The CDR3 runs 13 residues. Trimming stripped 4 bases from V and 4 bases from J, with 13 bases between.

This clone is categorized as medium-sized (0.01 to 0.1%). The V call is TRBV9, the J call TRBJ1-1; 8 bases align to TRBD1. This CDR3 contains 12 residues. The V and J ends lost 6 bases and 9 bases, in that order; junction bases with no gene match: 7. The germline V gene has CDR1 SGDLS and CDR2 YYNGEE. The CDR3 here is CASNTGQGKAFF. CDR3 in DNA: TGTGCCAGCAACACCGGACAGGGAAAAGCTTTCTTT.

The chain carries TRBV5-8 and TRBJ2-7, with D perhaps matching TRBD1 (6 bases). Germline lookup yields CDR1 SGHTS and CDR2 YDEGEE. The ends were cut back, 3 bases at V and 3 bases at J, with 10 bases in the middle. This CDR3 has 13 amino acids. CDR3 nucleotides: TGTGCCAGCAGCTCAGGGGCTCTCTACGAGCAGTACTTC. It yields the protein CASSSGALYEQYF.

CDR3 residues: CASSLLGEGPPGNEQFF. The CDR3 nucleotides read TGTGCCAGCAGCTTATTGGGGGAGGGACCCCCGGGCAATGAGCAGTTCTTC. V is TRBV13 and J is TRBJ2-1; 7 bases align to TRBD2. Germline CDR1 reads PRHDT; CDR2 reads FYEKMQ (reference sequence). The CDR3 runs to 17 residues. Unmatched junction bases numbered 13, after V lost 2 bases and J lost 6 bases.

This chain links TRBV29-1 with TRBJ1-2; a possible D gene is TRBD1 (5 bases). This CDR3 spans 14 amino acids. V gave up 5 bases and J gave up 3 bases, with 16 bases separating them. The germline gives CDR1 SQVTM, CDR2 ANQGSEA. CDR3 bases: TGCAGCGTTCGATCGGGCAGGGACTACTATGGCTACACCTTC. Its protein is CSVRSGRDYYGYTF.

The CDR3 reads CASSLVRAGQTQFF. For the CDR3, the DNA is TGTGCCAGCAGCTTAGTTCGGGCGGGACAGACGCAGTTCTTC. The chain carries TRBV11-2 and TRBJ2-1; D is possibly TRBD1 (7 bases). The CDR3 covers 14 residues. Trimming took off 1 base at V and 12 bases at J, with 16 bases between the two ends. From germline, CDR1 is SGHAT and CDR2 FQNNGV. Using reference TRBV11-2 and TRBJ2-1 for the parts outside the CDR3, the full variable domain is EAGVAQSPRYKIIEKRQSVAFWCNPISGHATLYWYQQILGQGPKLLIQFQNNGVVDDSQLPKDRFSAERLKGVDSTLKIQPAKLEDSAVYLCASSLVRAGQTQFFGPGTRLTVL.

This sequence joins TRBV27 and TRBJ2-7, with 10 bases matching TRBD1. This CDR3 comprises 13 residues. Trimming removed 4 bases from V and 7 bases from J; junction bases left unmatched: 4. Germline-derived CDR1 and CDR2 are MNHEY and SMNVEV (reference sequence). The CDR3 DNA reads as TGTGCCAGCAGTTGGGACAGGGGATGGGAGCAGTACTTC. Encoded protein: CASSWDRGWEQYF.

This chain uses TRBV9 with TRBJ2-1, with TRBD2 matching over 11 bases. V shed 2 bases, J shed 3 bases, and the junction held 4 bases outside the gene matches. The CDR3 covers 16 residues. Germline CDR1 reads SGDLS; CDR2 reads YYNGEE. The CDR3 DNA reads as TGTGCCAGCAGCGTCTTTACTAGCGGGAGCTACAATGAGCAGTTCTTC. Its protein product is CASSVFTSGSYNEQFF.

CDR3 in amino acids: CASSQVTGANVLTF. The CDR3 DNA sequence: TGTGCCAGTAGTCAGGTGACTGGGGCCAACGTCCTGACTTTC. This chain joins TRBV19 and TRBJ2-6; no firm D call. Germline-derived CDR1 and CDR2 are LNHDA and SQIVND (reference sequence). V gave up 5 bases and J gave up 2 bases, with 7 bases separating them. This CDR3 comprises 14 residues.

The gene calls are TRBV3-1 (or the pseudogene TRBV3-2) and TRBJ1-2; 10 bases align to TRBD1. Trimming removed 1 base from V and 2 bases from J; junction bases left unmatched: 4. Looked up from germline, CDR1 is LGHDT and CDR2 is YNNKEL (reference sequence). The CDR3 length is 16 residues. CDR3 sequence: CASSQVGDRGNYGYTF. DNA for the CDR3: TGTGCCAGCAGCCAAGTTGGGGACAGGGGAAACTATGGCTACACCTTC.

The rearrangement joins TRBV2 to TRBJ2-7; the D gene is possibly TRBD2 (5 bases). Germline loops: CDR1 SNHLY, CDR2 FYNNEI. V was pared by 3 bases and J by 12 bases, with 9 bases between. This CDR3 contains 10 residues. In DNA, the CDR3 is TGTGCCAGCAGTGACCGGGATCCGTACTTC. Residues: CASSDRDPYF.

V is TRBV12-3 or TRBV12-4 and J is TRBJ2-7; TRBD2 is a possible D gene (5 bases). The CDR3 sequence is 13 residues long. Deletions cut 0 bases from V and 3 bases from J, with 6 bases between. The CDR3 is CASSLARGYEQYF. CDR3 sequence (DNA): TGTGCCAGCAGTTTAGCCCGGGGCTACGAGCAGTACTTC.

This chain connects TRBV19 to TRBJ1-2; 9 bases agree with TRBD1. The CDR3 totals 16 residues. V lost 3 bases to trimming and J lost 5 bases; unmatched junction nucleotides: 10. The germline CDR1 and CDR2 sequences are LNHDA and SQIVND (reference sequence). The CDR3 region has the DNA TGTGCCAGTAGTATCAGGCTGGACAGGGGCACGTATGGCTACACCTTC. Protein sequence: CASSIRLDRGTYGYTF.

This chain joins TRBV12-3 or TRBV12-4 and TRBJ1-1, with TRBD1 matching 8 bases. The CDR3 is 13 residues long. The V and J ends lost 7 bases and 8 bases, in that order; junction bases with no gene match: 9. CDR3 loop: CASNPDRAREAFF. CDR3 bases: TGTGCCAGCAACCCGGACAGGGCGCGAGAAGCTTTCTTT.

This rearrangement joins TRBV27 to TRBJ2-2, with 7 bases fitting TRBD1. Germline CDR1 and CDR2: MNHEY and SMNVEV (reference sequence). The J segment lost 1 base and the V segment lost 1 base, leaving 0 bases of the junction unmatched. The CDR3 extends over 15 amino acids. The CDR3 sequence is CASSLWTGNTGELFF. The DNA for the CDR3 is TGTGCCAGCAGTTTATGGACAGGGAACACCGGGGAGCTGTTTTTT.

Here the CDR3 DNA reads TGTGCCAGCAGAGACTATATGGGCAATCAGCCCCAGCATTTT. Translated: CASRDYMGNQPQHF. This chain uses TRBV6-5 with TRBJ1-5; no definite D call. The CDR3 loop spans 14 amino acids. Deletions cut 6 bases from V and 2 bases from J, with 11 bases between. Germline CDR1 reads MNHEY; CDR2 reads SVGAGI.

The chain recombines TRBV6-2 or TRBV6-3 with TRBJ1-1, with D uncertain. Trimming cost V 2 bases and J 5 bases, with 9 bases left between them. CDR1 and CDR2 from the germline V gene are MNHEY and SVGEGT. This CDR3 has 13 residues. The CDR3 sequence: CASSYRVLTEAFF. In nucleotides, the CDR3 is TGTGCCAGCAGTTACCGGGTACTTACTGAAGCTTTCTTT.

The chain carries TRBV19 and TRBJ2-3; possibly TRBD2 for D (6 bases). This CDR3 region has 15 residues. V lost 4 bases to trimming and J lost 2 bases, with 13 bases between them. The germline V gene has CDR1 LNHDA and CDR2 SQIVND (reference sequence). The CDR3 nucleotides read TGTGCCAGTAGTACCAGACTAGTGATCACAGATACGCAGTATTTT. Protein sequence: CASSTRLVITDTQYF.

The chain employs TRBV28 and TRBJ2-7; 7 bases fit TRBD2. Germline CDR1 and CDR2: MDHEN and SYDVKM. CDR3 length equals 18 residues. Germline trimming cut 5 bases from V and 4 bases from J; bases unmatched to any gene: 20. CDR3 in DNA: TGTGCCAGCAGTCTCTCCCGGGGGGTGAGCCTCAGGTTGTACGAGCAGTACTTC. This codes for CASSLSRGVSLRLYEQYF. The full variable domain, rest sourced from reference TRBV28 and TRBJ2-7, is DVKVTQSSRYLVKRTGEKVFLECVQDMDHENMFWYRQDPGLGLRLIYFSYDVKMKEKGDIPEGYSVSREKKERFSLILESASTNQTSMYLCASSLSRGVSLRLYEQYFGPGTRLTVT.

The chain recombines TRBV5-1 with TRBJ2-3; 9 positions agree with TRBD1. Germline V lookup: CDR1 SGHRS, CDR2 YFSETQ. There are 17 residues in the CDR3. The V segment lost 4 bases and the J segment 0 bases; nucleotides outside the gene matches: 9. The CDR3 loop is CASSKFFGTGSTDTQYF. The DNA of the CDR3 is TGCGCCAGCAGCAAGTTTTTCGGGACAGGGAGCACAGATACGCAGTATTTT.